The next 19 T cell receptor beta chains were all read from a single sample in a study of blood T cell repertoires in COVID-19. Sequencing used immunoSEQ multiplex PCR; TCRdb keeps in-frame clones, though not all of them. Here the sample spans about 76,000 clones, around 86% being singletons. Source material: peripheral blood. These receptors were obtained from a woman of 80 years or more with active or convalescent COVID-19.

CDR3 sequence (DNA): TGTGCCAGCAGCCCCCTTCGGGACAGGAGGGTGGGTCAGCCCCAGCATTTT. The encoded protein is CASSPLRDRRVGQPQHF. The chain couples TRBV6-2 or TRBV6-3 to TRBJ1-5, with 8 bases identical to TRBD1. CDR1 and CDR2 (germline): MNHEY, SVGEGT. V shed 6 bases and J 6 bases; nucleotides not matched to a gene: 16. This CDR3 region has 17 residues.

The CDR3 is CASKGQGDIRSPLHF. For the CDR3, the DNA is TGTGCCAGCAAAGGACAGGGGGATATTCGATCACCCCTCCACTTT. The gene calls are TRBV2 and TRBJ1-6, with 10 bases matching TRBD1. The CDR3 loop spans 15 amino acids. With 7 bases clipped from V and 10 bases from J, the junction kept 10 bases outside the gene matches. The V gene's germline CDR1 is SNHLY and CDR2 FYNNEI.

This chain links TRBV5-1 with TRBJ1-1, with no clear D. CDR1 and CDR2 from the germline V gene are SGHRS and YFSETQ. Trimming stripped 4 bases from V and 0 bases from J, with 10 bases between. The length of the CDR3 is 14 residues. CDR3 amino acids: CASSGDNLNTEAFF. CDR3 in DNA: TGCGCCAGCAGCGGCGACAACTTGAACACTGAAGCTTTCTTT. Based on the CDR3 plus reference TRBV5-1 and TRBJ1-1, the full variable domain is KAGVTQTPRYLIKTRGQQVTLSCSPISGHRSVSWYQQTPGQGLQFLFEYFSETQRNKGNFPGRFSGRQFSNSRSEMNVSTLELGDSALYLCASSGDNLNTEAFFGQGTRLTVV.

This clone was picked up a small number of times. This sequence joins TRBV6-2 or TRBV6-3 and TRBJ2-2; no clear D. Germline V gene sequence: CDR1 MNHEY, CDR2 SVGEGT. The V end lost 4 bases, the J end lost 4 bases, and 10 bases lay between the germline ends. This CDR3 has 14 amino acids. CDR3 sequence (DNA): TGTGCCAGCAGTTTTCCGATTAGCACCGGGGAGCTGTTTTTT. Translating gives CASSFPISTGELFF.

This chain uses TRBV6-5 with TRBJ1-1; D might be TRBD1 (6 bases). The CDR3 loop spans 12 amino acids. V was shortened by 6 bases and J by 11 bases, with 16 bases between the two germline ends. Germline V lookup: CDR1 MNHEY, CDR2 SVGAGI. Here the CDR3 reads CASSSNRDWAFF. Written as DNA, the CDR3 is TGTGCCAGCAGCTCAAACAGGGATTGGGCTTTCTTT.

The CDR3 region is CASSAGGTMMAFF. DNA for the CDR3: TGTGCCAGCAGCGCCGGTGGGACAATGATGGCTTTCTTT. The chain carries TRBV5-6 and TRBJ1-1, with a weak D call TRBD1 (6 bases). CDR3 length equals 13 residues. Trimming shortened V by 4 bases and J by 11 bases, and 18 bases separated the two germline ends. The germline gives CDR1 SGHDT, CDR2 YYEEEE.

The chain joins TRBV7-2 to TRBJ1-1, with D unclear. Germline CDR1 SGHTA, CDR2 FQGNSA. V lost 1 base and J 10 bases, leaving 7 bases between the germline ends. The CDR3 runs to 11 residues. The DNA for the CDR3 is TGTGCCAGCAGCTTAGTTGGAGGAGCTTTCTTT. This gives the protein CASSLVGGAFF. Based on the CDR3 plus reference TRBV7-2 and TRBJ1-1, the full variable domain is GAGVSQSPSNKVTEKGKDVELRCDPISGHTALYWYRQSLGQGLEFLIYFQGNSAPDKSGLPSDRFSAERTGGSVSTLTIQRTQQEDSAVYLCASSLVGGAFFGQGTRLTVV.

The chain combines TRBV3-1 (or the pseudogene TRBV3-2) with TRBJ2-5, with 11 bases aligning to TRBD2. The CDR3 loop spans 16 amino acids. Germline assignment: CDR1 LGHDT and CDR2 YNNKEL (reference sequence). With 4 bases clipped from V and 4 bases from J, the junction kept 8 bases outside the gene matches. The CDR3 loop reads CASSRNSGGALETQYF. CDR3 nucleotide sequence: TGTGCCAGCAGCCGAAATAGCGGGGGGGCCTTAGAGACCCAGTACTTC.

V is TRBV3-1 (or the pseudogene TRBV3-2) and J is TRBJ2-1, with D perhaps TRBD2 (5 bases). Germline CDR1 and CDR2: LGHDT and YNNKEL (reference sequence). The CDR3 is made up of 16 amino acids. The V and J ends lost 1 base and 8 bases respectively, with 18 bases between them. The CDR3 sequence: CASSQAVGVALDEQFF. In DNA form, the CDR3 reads TGTGCCAGCAGCCAAGCCGTGGGAGTAGCCCTCGATGAGCAGTTCTTC.

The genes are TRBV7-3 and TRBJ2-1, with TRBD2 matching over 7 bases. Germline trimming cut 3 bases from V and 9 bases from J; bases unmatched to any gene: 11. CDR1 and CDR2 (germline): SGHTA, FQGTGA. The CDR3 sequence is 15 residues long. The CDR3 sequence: CASSFSQQSGGEQFF. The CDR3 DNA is TGTGCCAGCAGCTTTAGCCAACAGTCGGGGGGTGAGCAGTTCTTC. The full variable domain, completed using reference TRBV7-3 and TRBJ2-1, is GAGVSQTPSNKVTEKGKYVELRCDPISGHTALYWYRQSLGQGPEFLIYFQGTGAADDSGLPNDRFFAVRPEGSVSTLKIQRTERGDSAVYLCASSFSQQSGGEQFFGPGTRLTVL.

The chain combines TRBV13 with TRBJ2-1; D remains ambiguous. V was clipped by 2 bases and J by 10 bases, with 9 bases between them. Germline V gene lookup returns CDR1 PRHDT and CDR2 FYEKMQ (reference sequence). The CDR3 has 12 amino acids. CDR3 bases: TGTGCCAGCAGCTTACCTAGGCGGGAGCAGTTCTTC. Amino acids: CASSLPRREQFF.

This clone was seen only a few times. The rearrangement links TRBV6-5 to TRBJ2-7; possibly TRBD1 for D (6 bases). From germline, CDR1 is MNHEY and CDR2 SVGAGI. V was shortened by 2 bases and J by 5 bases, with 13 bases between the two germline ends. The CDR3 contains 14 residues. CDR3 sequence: CASSYGQPGNEQYF. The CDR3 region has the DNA TGTGCCAGCAGTTACGGACAGCCGGGGAACGAGCAGTACTTC.

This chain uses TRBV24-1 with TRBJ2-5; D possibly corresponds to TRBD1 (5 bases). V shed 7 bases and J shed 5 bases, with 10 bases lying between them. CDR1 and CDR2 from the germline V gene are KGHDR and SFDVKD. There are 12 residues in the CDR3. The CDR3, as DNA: TGTGCCACCAGCCCTTCAGGGGAGACCCAGTACTTC. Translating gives CATSPSGETQYF.

The CDR3 sequence: CASSIAGGAGYTF. CDR3 bases: TGTGCCAGTAGTATCGCCGGGGGGGCTGGCTACACCTTC. This rearrangement joins TRBV19 to TRBJ1-2; TRBD1 might be the D (6 bases). Trimming removed 3 bases from V and 7 bases from J, with 12 bases in between. Germline V gene lookup returns CDR1 LNHDA and CDR2 SQIVND (reference sequence). CDR3 size: 13 residues.

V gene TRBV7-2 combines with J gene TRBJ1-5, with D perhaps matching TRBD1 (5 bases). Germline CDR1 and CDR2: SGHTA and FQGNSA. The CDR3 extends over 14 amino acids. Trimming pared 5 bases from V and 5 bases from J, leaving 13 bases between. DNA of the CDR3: TGTGCCAGCAGCCGGGCGGTAGGGGATCAGCCCCAGCATTTT. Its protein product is CASSRAVGDQPQHF.

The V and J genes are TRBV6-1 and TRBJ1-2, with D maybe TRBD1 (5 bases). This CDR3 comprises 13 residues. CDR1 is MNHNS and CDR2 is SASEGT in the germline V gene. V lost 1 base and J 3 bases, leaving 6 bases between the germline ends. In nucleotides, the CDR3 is TGTGCCAGCAGTGAAGGGACACACTATGGCTACACCTTC. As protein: CASSEGTHYGYTF.

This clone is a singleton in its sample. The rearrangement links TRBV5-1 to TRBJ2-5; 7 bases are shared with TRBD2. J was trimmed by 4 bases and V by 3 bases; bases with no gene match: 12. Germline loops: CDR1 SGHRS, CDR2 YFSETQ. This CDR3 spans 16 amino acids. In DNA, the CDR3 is TGCGCCAGCAGCTCCGTTGCTAGCGGAGCTTCAGAGACCCAGTACTTC. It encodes CASSSVASGASETQYF.

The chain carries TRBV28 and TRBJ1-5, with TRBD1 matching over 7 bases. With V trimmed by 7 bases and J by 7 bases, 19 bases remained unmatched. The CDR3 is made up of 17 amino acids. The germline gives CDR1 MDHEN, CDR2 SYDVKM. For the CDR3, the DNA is TGTGCCAGCACCCTCTGGGGACAGACCCCTCAAGGGCAGCCCCAGCATTTT. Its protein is CASTLWGQTPQGQPQHF.

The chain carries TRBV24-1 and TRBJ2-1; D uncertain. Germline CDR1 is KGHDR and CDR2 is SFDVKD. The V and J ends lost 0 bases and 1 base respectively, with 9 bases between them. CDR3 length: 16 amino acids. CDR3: CATSDLSADSYNEQFF. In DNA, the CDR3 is TGTGCCACCAGTGATTTGAGTGCAGATTCCTACAATGAGCAGTTCTTC.